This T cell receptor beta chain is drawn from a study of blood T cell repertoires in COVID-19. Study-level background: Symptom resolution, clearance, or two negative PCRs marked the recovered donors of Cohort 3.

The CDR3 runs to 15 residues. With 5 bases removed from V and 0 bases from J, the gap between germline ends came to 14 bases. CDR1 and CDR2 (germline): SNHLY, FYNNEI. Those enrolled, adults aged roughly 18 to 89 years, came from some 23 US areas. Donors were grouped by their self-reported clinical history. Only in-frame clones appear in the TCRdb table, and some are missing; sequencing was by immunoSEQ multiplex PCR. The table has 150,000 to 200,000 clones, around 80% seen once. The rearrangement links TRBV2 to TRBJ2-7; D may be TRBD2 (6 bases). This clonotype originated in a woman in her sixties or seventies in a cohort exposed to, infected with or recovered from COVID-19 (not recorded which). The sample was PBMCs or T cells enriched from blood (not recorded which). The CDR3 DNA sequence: TGTGCCAGCAGTTATTTAGCGGACCCCTCCTACGAGCAGTACTTC. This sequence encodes CASSYLADPSYEQYF.